The 15 T cell receptor beta chains below were found in one sample sequenced in a study of T-cell reconstitution after alpha-beta-depleted transplantation in children. Unique molecular identifiers were built into the TCRbeta library. Using its own MiXCR run on the PCR reads, TCRdb lists one record per CDR3 protein. The table records roughly 300,000 distinct CDR3 sequences, around 10% of them present only once. Sequencing was performed on peripheral blood, taken 180 days after TCRalphabeta/CD19-depleted stem cell transplant. The receptor set was obtained from a male patient between 2 and 10 years old who had a stem cell transplant for chronic granulomatous disease, so the T cells may come from the graft donor.

This clonotype occurred many times. V is TRBV7-6 and J is TRBJ2-1; perhaps TRBD2 as D (6 bases). CDR1 is SGHVS, CDR2 FNYEAQ, per germline. This CDR3 has 15 residues. Trimming took off 3 bases at V and 4 bases at J, with 13 bases between the two ends. CDR3 loop: CASSFPGLPYNEQFF. CDR3 nucleotides: TGTGCCAGCAGCTTCCCGGGACTCCCATACAATGAGCAGTTCTTC.

As for this clonotype: It may be a read error: a sequence one base away is much more abundant. This chain uses TRBV18 with TRBJ2-1; 13 bases agree with TRBD2. The length of the CDR3 is 16 residues. Unmatched junction bases numbered 6, after V lost 4 bases and J lost 6 bases. CDR1 and CDR2 from the germline V gene are KGHSH and LQKENI. In DNA, the CDR3 is TGTGCCAGCTCACTGGGACTAGCGGGGAACTTCAATGAGCAGTTCTTC. It codes for CASSLGLAGNFNEQFF.

This clonotype was seen at least ten times. The chain recombines TRBV4-2 with TRBJ1-5; 7 bases map to TRBD1. Germline loops: CDR1 LGHNA, CDR2 YNFKEQ. The V gene end was trimmed by 4 bases and the J gene end by 5 bases; junction bases not matched to a gene: 14. The CDR3 is made up of 17 amino acids. In DNA form, the CDR3 reads TGTGCCAGCAGCCCAACGTTCGGTGACAGGGAAGATCAGCCCCAGCATTTT. The encoded protein is CASSPTFGDREDQPQHF.

The table lists this clonotype with many counts. V gene TRBV4-1 combines with J gene TRBJ1-2; TRBD1 aligns across 9 bases. Germline V lookup: CDR1 MGHRA, CDR2 YSYEKL. V dropped 4 bases and J dropped 4; count of bases not matched to a gene: 4. CDR3 length: 14 amino acids. CDR3 sequence reads: CASSPTGGGYGYTF. CDR3 sequence (DNA): TGCGCCAGCAGCCCCACAGGGGGCGGCTATGGCTACACCTTC.

This clonotype was detected ten times or more. Possible read error: a much larger clone is one base away. The J gene is TRBJ2-5, the V gene TRBV20-1, with D hard to call. The CDR3 loop spans 10 amino acids. The germline V gene has CDR1 DFQATT and CDR2 SNEGSKA (reference sequence). V shed 2 bases and J shed 5 bases, with 3 bases lying between them. CDR3 residues: CSARLETQYF. For the CDR3, the DNA is TGCAGTGCTAGACTGGAGACCCAGTACTTC.

Ten or more counts support this clonotype. The V call is TRBV6-1, the J call TRBJ1-4, with 7 positions matching TRBD1. CDR3 length: 14 amino acids. The trim removed 10 bases at V and 5 bases at J, leaving 10 bases unmatched. Per the germline V gene, CDR1 is MNHNS and CDR2 is SASEGT. The CDR3 DNA reads as TGTGCCATCTTTGACAGGGCGGGGAATGAAAAACTGTTTTTT. Its translation: CAIFDRAGNEKLFF.

This clonotype came up many times. The DNA for the CDR3 is TGCAGCGTACCTACAGGGTCAGGCTACGAGCAGTACTTC. This codes for CSVPTGSGYEQYF. V and J are TRBV29-1 and TRBJ2-7; D may be TRBD1 (6 bases). V shed 6 bases and J shed 3 bases, with 15 bases lying between them. Germline V gene sequence: CDR1 SQVTM, CDR2 ANQGSEA. The CDR3 is 13 residues long.

This clonotype was seen many times. The gene calls are TRBV7-2 and TRBJ2-1; a possible D gene is TRBD2 (5 bases). The CDR3 has 12 amino acids. V lost 5 bases, J lost 9 bases, and 11 bases lay in between. Germline CDR1 reads SGHTA; CDR2 reads FQGNSA. The CDR3 nucleotides are TGTGCCAGCAGCATCCTAGAGGGTGAGCAGTTCTTC. This codes for CASSILEGEQFF.

There are many counts of this clonotype. This chain's CDR3 is CASSPRTGGNPYNEQFF. CDR3 in DNA: TGTGCCAGCAGCCCGAGGACAGGGGGCAACCCATACAATGAGCAGTTCTTC. The chain links TRBV9 to TRBJ2-1; 11 bases agree with TRBD1. J was trimmed by 4 bases and V by 4 bases; bases with no gene match: 10. The CDR3 length is 17 residues. Germline V gene sequence: CDR1 SGDLS, CDR2 YYNGEE. The complete variable domain, with remaining parts taken from reference TRBV9 and TRBJ2-1, reads DSGVTQTPKHLITATGQRVTLRCSPRSGDLSVYWYQQSLDQGLQFLIQYYNGEERAKGNILERFSAQQFPDLHSELNLSSLELGDSALYFCASSPRTGGNPYNEQFFGPGTRLTVL.

As to this clonotype: This could be a read error, since a much larger clone is one nucleotide away. This sequence joins TRBV29-1 and TRBJ2-7, with D unresolved. The CDR3 spans 10 residues. Germline-derived CDR1 and CDR2 are SQVTM and ANQGSEA. The V and J ends lost 4 bases and 2 bases respectively, with 3 bases between them. The CDR3 spells CSVGAYEQYF. DNA for the CDR3: TGCAGCGTTGGGGCCTACGAGCAGTACTTC.

At least ten counts were recorded for this clonotype. V gene TRBV20-1 combines with J gene TRBJ1-1; 10 nucleotides line up with TRBD1. The CDR3 extends over 12 amino acids. Per the germline V gene, CDR1 is DFQATT and CDR2 is SNEGSKA (reference sequence). The CDR3 here is CRGQGLVTEAFF. In nucleotides, the CDR3 is TGCAGGGGACAGGGGTTGGTAACTGAAGCTTTCTTT.

Concerning this clonotype: This likely comes from a read error, as the CDR3 has no conserved phenylalanine or tryptophan at its end. The chain recombines TRBV7-8 with TRBJ2-2; D remains ambiguous. The CDR3 is 12 amino acids. CDR1 and CDR2 (germline): SGHVS, FQNEAQ. The CDR3 reads CASSLVSGELFS. DNA for the CDR3: TGTGCCAGCAGTTTAGTTAGCGGGGAGCTGTTTTCT.

This clonotype appeared many times. The chain combines TRBV27 with TRBJ1-2, with TRBD1 identical over 7 bases. Germline values: CDR1 MNHEY, CDR2 SMNVEV (reference sequence). The CDR3 is 16 residues long. Unmatched junction bases numbered 9, after V lost 1 base and J lost 4 bases. The CDR3 DNA reads as TGTGCCAGCAGTTTATTTCCAGGGGGGACCCCCTATGGCTACACCTTC. Its protein product is CASSLFPGGTPYGYTF.

This clonotype was recorded many times. This chain uses TRBV5-1 with TRBJ2-3, with a tentative D call TRBD1 (6 bases). Germline assignment: CDR1 SGHRS and CDR2 YFSETQ. Trimming shortened V by 3 bases and J by 6 bases, and 14 bases separated the two germline ends. The CDR3 length is 14 residues. CDR3 amino acids: CASSSGGSGDTQYF. The CDR3 DNA reads TGCGCCAGCAGCTCTGGGGGCTCCGGGGATACGCAGTATTTT.

This clonotype was counted many times. J is TRBJ2-3 and V is TRBV3-1, with D perhaps TRBD2 (6 bases). V dropped 1 base and J dropped 2 bases, with 10 bases sitting between them. Germline loops: CDR1 LGHDT, CDR2 YNNKEL (reference sequence). The CDR3 covers 15 residues. The CDR3 DNA reads as TGTGCCAGCAGCCAAGGACTAGACTCCACAGATACGCAGTATTTT. Protein product: CASSQGLDSTDTQYF.